The 26 T cell receptor beta chains below all came from one sample that was sequenced in a study of blood T cells in healthy people across ages. A second PCR of 7 to 11 cycles used a sample-barcoded 5' primer and a J-beta primer mix. TCRdb independently ran MiXCR on the 5' RACE reads; one entry per CDR3 protein. The sample carries roughly 1.5 million distinct CDR3 sequences, 35% to 45% recorded once. Sequenced: blood. Receptors were obtained from a woman between 18 and 29 years old in good health.

The chain recombines TRBV12-3 or TRBV12-4 with TRBJ1-1; D may be TRBD1 (5 bases). Trimming left V 3 bases short and J 1 base short, with 9 bases between. This CDR3 is built from 14 residues. This CDR3 is CASSFMGPNTEAFF. In nucleotides, the CDR3 is TGTGCCAGCAGTTTCATGGGACCGAACACTGAAGCTTTCTTT.

The table lists this clonotype with a count of one. The J gene is TRBJ1-1, the V gene TRBV28; tentatively, D is TRBD1 (5 bases). Between the trimmed V and J ends, which lost 6 bases and 4 bases, there was a span of 21 bases. The germline CDR1 and CDR2 sequences are MDHEN and SYDVKM. The CDR3 is 16 amino acids. CDR3 DNA: TGTGCCAGCAGCAACGCAGGTGAGGGGATGTCCACTGAAGCTTTCTTT. It specifies CASSNAGEGMSTEAFF.

The CDR3 protein is CASSWDQLETQYF. CDR3 DNA sequence: TGTGCCAGCAGTTGGGACCAATTAGAGACCCAGTACTTC. The rearrangement links TRBV6-2 or TRBV6-3 to TRBJ2-5; D may correspond to TRBD1 or TRBD2 (5 bases each). This CDR3 spans 13 amino acids. Between the trimmed V and J ends, which lost 4 bases and 4 bases, there was a span of 10 bases. The germline V gene encodes CDR1 MNHEY and CDR2 SVGEGT.

V usage is TRBV19 and J usage is TRBJ1-5, with 9 bases aligning to TRBD1. Germline V gene lookup returns CDR1 LNHDA and CDR2 SQIVND (reference sequence). The CDR3 runs to 13 residues. V shed 8 bases and J 4 bases; nucleotides not matched to a gene: 3. CDR3 loop: CASGQGRNQPQHF. The CDR3 bases are TGTGCCAGTGGACAGGGGCGAAATCAGCCCCAGCATTTT.

The CDR3 nucleotides read TGTGCCAGCAGGGAAGAACCGGATTCACCCCTCCACTTT. Encoded protein: CASREEPDSPLHF. V is TRBV7-2 and J is TRBJ1-6; D ambiguous. CDR1 and CDR2 from the germline V gene are SGHTA and FQGNSA. V dropped 6 bases and J dropped 8 bases, with 11 bases sitting between them. The CDR3 covers 13 residues.

The V and J genes are TRBV7-9 and TRBJ1-1; weak D call: TRBD1 (5 bases). Germline V gives CDR1 SEHNR, CDR2 FQNEAQ (reference sequence). The ends were cut back, 5 bases at V and 3 bases at J, with 13 bases in the middle. The length of the CDR3 is 14 residues. CDR3 in amino acids: CASSRAGRDTEAFF. The CDR3 nucleotides read TGTGCCAGCAGCCGGGCAGGGCGGGACACTGAAGCTTTCTTT.

A note on this clonotype: A much larger clone lies one base from this, so it may be a read error. V usage is TRBV6-5 and J usage is TRBJ2-1; D remains unclear. Germline V gene sequence: CDR1 MNHEY, CDR2 SVGAGI. This CDR3 is built from 13 residues. CDR3 region: CASSSRRNNGQFF. CDR3 sequence (DNA): TGTGCCAGCAGTAGCCGACGGAACAATGGGCAGTTCTTC.

As regards this clonotype: Because the CDR3's place on the DNA is in doubt, the DNA is left out and the CDR3 is given as listed by TCRdb. The V gene is TRBV21-1, the J gene TRBJ2-3; the table's D call, TRBD1, was not checked against the DNA. TRBV21-1 is noted as a pseudogene. The CDR3 region is 18 residues in length, termini included. CDR3 sequence reads: CASSKEWAGGIGTDTQYF.

The V gene is TRBV5-1, the J gene TRBJ2-1; D perhaps matches TRBD2 (6 bases). CDR1 SGHRS and CDR2 YFSETQ come from the germline V gene. This CDR3 has 17 residues. Trimming pared 0 bases from V and 3 bases from J, leaving 16 bases between. CDR3 DNA sequence: TGCGCCAGCAGCTTGGGGGACTCGGGAGCGTTCTACAATGAGCAGTTCTTC. It yields the protein CASSLGDSGAFYNEQFF.

This clonotype was detected a few times. For the CDR3, the DNA is TGCAGCGTTGAAGTGGGGGGATACGGCACTGAAGCTTTCTTT. Its translation is CSVEVGGYGTEAFF. This chain joins TRBV29-1 and TRBJ1-1; TRBD1 is a possible D gene (5 bases). The CDR3 extends over 14 amino acids. CDR1 and CDR2 from the germline V gene are SQVTM and ANQGSEA. Trimming removed 1 base at V and 4 bases at J, with 13 bases between.

The rearrangement links TRBV6-2 or TRBV6-3 to TRBJ2-7, with D tentatively TRBD1 (6 bases). The length of the CDR3 is 16 residues. CDR1 is MNHEY and CDR2 is SVGEGT in the germline V gene. The V gene lost 2 bases and the J gene lost 3 bases, with 17 bases spanning the gap. The CDR3: CASSYPKTGTSYEQYF. Written as DNA, the CDR3 is TGTGCCAGCAGTTACCCCAAGACGGGGACAAGCTACGAGCAGTACTTC.

This clonotype was recorded only once. The chain joins TRBV5-5 to TRBJ2-3, with D maybe TRBD1 (6 bases). V was cut by 0 bases and J by 0 bases, with 17 bases left in between. This CDR3 has 18 amino acids. CDR1 and CDR2 from the germline V gene are SGHKS and YYEKEE (reference sequence). CDR3 residues: CASSLVLYRDTSTDTQYF. The CDR3 DNA follows: TGTGCCAGCAGCTTGGTCCTTTACAGGGATACTAGCACAGATACGCAGTATTTT.

Only a few counts were recorded for this clonotype. The chain employs TRBV20-1 and TRBJ2-5; D gene ambiguous. Germline CDR1 is DFQATT and CDR2 is SNEGSKA (reference sequence). CDR3 size: 13 residues. The V gene lost 3 bases and the J gene lost 11 bases, with 19 bases spanning the gap. Here the CDR3 reads CSARVLGYNEQYF. CDR3 coding DNA: TGCAGTGCTAGGGTACTCGGCTACAATGAGCAGTACTTC.

The V call is TRBV7-2, the J call TRBJ1-1; D remains ambiguous. The CDR3 extends over 15 amino acids. CDR1 is SGHTA and CDR2 is FQGNSA in the germline V gene. Trimming pared 5 bases from V and 1 base from J, leaving 14 bases between. The CDR3 bases are TGTGCCAGCAGCCCGCTACAAGGTGCGAACACTGAAGCTTTCTTT. Its protein is CASSPLQGANTEAFF.

This chain connects TRBV9 to TRBJ2-7, with 7 bases lining up with TRBD1. The J call is uncertain, as TRBJ2-5 better fits the DNA end. The CDR3 sequence is 16 residues long. The germline CDR1 and CDR2 sequences are SGDLS and YYNGEE. CDR3 in DNA: TGTGCCAGCAGCGTAGGCCCTGGGACAGTTCTAGAGACCCAGTACTTC. The encoded protein is CASSVGPGTVLETQYF.

The CDR3, as DNA: TGTGCCTGGAGTGTTGGGACTAGCGGGGGAGTAGATACGCAGTATTTT. Its translation: CAWSVGTSGGVDTQYF. The chain uses TRBV30 and TRBJ2-3; 14 nucleotides agree with TRBD2. The CDR3 loop spans 16 amino acids. After removal of 0 bases from V and 5 bases from J, the junction contained 4 bases not matched to a gene. Germline V gene lookup returns CDR1 GTSNPN and CDR2 SVGIG (reference sequence).

This clonotype was recorded a few times. The chain joins TRBV9 to TRBJ2-5, with D perhaps assigned TRBD1 or TRBD2 (5 bases each). Germline loops: CDR1 SGDLS, CDR2 YYNGEE. The length of the CDR3 is 15 residues. The germline V and J ends were trimmed by 0 bases and 5 bases, with 14 bases remaining between them. The CDR3 DNA reads TGTGCCAGCAGCGTAGATGGGGCTAGCTGGGAGACCCAGTACTTC. This sequence encodes CASSVDGASWETQYF.

The chain is built from TRBV7-9 and TRBJ2-3; 7 bases fit TRBD2. Trimming cost V 5 bases and J 6 bases; bases outside gene matches: 8. CDR3 size: 14 residues. Germline V lookup: CDR1 SEHNR, CDR2 FQNEAQ (reference sequence). This CDR3 is CASSPRLAVDTQYF. The CDR3 nucleotides read TGTGCCAGCAGCCCTCGACTAGCTGTGGATACGCAGTATTTT.

The V call is TRBV9, the J call TRBJ2-5; D is perhaps TRBD2 (5 bases). The CDR3 spans 14 residues. CDR1 SGDLS and CDR2 YYNGEE come from the germline V gene. Deletions cut 0 bases from V and 2 bases from J, with 8 bases between. The CDR3 nucleotides read TGTGCCAGCAGCGTAGAGCGGCGACAAGAGACCCAGTACTTC. Its translation: CASSVERRQETQYF.

The chain couples TRBV7-9 to TRBJ1-1; 7 bases are a match to TRBD1. CDR1 and CDR2 (germline): SEHNR, FQNEAQ (reference sequence). The CDR3 contains 15 residues. With 5 bases clipped from V and 7 bases from J, the junction kept 13 bases outside the gene matches. CDR3 nucleotide sequence: TGTGCCAGCAGCCTAAGGACAATGGGGACAGATGAAGCTTTCTTT. Translating it yields CASSLRTMGTDEAFF.

The CDR3 region has the DNA TGTGCCACCACCAGGGTGCTGGACTATGGCTACACCTTC. It encodes CATTRVLDYGYTF. This chain connects TRBV14 to TRBJ1-2; TRBD1 is a possible D gene (5 bases). Germline-derived CDR1 and CDR2 are SGHDN and FVKESK. The CDR3 spans 13 residues. The V end was cut by 10 bases, the J end by 3 bases, with 15 bases between.

This clonotype was observed a few times. Its ends do not fully match the called genes, so a read error is possible. The rearrangement uses TRBV4-3 and TRBJ1-5; D unresolved. The V gene's germline CDR1 is LGHNA and CDR2 YSLEER. This CDR3 is built from 15 residues. The CDR3 loop reads CASGQEYSKVQPQHF. In DNA form, the CDR3 reads TGCGCCAGCGGCCAAGAATACAGTAAGGTGCAGCCCCAGCATTTT.

The CDR3 coding sequence is TGTGCCAGCAGCTTGTTTGGGCGGGGGCCGGATACGCAGTATTTT. Translated: CASSLFGRGPDTQYF. The chain is built from TRBV5-4 and TRBJ2-3; tentative D call: TRBD2 (7 bases). The length of the CDR3 is 15 residues. V was cut by 1 base and J by 6 bases, with 15 bases left in between. Germline V gene sequence: CDR1 SGHNT, CDR2 YYREEE (reference sequence). The whole variable domain, filled in from reference TRBV5-4 and TRBJ2-3, reads ETGVTQSPTHLIKTRGQQVTLRCSSQSGHNTVSWYQQALGQGPQFIFQYYREEENGRGNFPPRFSGLQFPNYSSELNVNALELDDSALYLCASSLFGRGPDTQYFGPGTRLTVL.

V gene TRBV7-2 combines with J gene TRBJ1-6, with a possible D match to TRBD1 (5 bases). This CDR3 has 16 amino acids. Germline values: CDR1 SGHTA, CDR2 FQGNSA. V lost 1 base to trimming and J lost 8 bases, with 15 bases between them. DNA for the CDR3: TGTGCCAGCAGCTTAGTTTACACCCAAGGGGATTCACCCCTCCACTTT. It yields the protein CASSLVYTQGDSPLHF.

This clonotype was counted a few times. CDR3 sequence: CSARDATNEKLFF. CDR3 nucleotides: TGCAGTGCTAGAGACGCAACTAATGAAAAACTGTTTTTT. The chain has TRBV20-1 and TRBJ1-4, with no clear D. The CDR3 loop spans 13 amino acids. Trimming left V 0 bases short and J 0 bases short, with 2 bases between. The germline V gene encodes CDR1 DFQATT and CDR2 SNEGSKA (reference sequence).

On this clonotype: Its ends do not fully match the called genes, so a read error is possible. The chain has TRBV6-6 and TRBJ1-2, with D possibly matching TRBD1 (6 bases). The CDR3 covers 13 residues. CDR1 is MNHNY, CDR2 SVGAGI, per germline (reference sequence). The CDR3 nucleotides read TGTGCCGGCAGTTACTCGACCAGGGGCGGCTACACCTTC. This encodes CAGSYSTRGGYTF.